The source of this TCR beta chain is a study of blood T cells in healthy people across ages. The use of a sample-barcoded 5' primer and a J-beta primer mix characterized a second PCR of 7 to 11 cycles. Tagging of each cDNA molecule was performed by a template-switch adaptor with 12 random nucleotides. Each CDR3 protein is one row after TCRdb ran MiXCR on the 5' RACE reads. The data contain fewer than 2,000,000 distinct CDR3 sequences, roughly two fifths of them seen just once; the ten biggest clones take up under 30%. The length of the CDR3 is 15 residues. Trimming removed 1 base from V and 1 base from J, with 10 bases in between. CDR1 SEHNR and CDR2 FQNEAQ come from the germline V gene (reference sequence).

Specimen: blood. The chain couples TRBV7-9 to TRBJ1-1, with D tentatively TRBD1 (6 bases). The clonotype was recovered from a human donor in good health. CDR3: CASSLGTGSNTEAFF. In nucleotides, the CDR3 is TGTGCCAGCAGCTTAGGTACAGGGTCGAACACTGAAGCTTTCTTT. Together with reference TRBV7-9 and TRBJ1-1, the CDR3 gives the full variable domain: DTGVSQNPRHKITKRGQNVTFRCDPISEHNRLYWYRQTLGQGPEFLTYFQNEAQLEKSRLLSDRFSAERPKGSFSTLEIQRTEQGDSAMYLCASSLGTGSNTEAFFGQGTRLTVV.